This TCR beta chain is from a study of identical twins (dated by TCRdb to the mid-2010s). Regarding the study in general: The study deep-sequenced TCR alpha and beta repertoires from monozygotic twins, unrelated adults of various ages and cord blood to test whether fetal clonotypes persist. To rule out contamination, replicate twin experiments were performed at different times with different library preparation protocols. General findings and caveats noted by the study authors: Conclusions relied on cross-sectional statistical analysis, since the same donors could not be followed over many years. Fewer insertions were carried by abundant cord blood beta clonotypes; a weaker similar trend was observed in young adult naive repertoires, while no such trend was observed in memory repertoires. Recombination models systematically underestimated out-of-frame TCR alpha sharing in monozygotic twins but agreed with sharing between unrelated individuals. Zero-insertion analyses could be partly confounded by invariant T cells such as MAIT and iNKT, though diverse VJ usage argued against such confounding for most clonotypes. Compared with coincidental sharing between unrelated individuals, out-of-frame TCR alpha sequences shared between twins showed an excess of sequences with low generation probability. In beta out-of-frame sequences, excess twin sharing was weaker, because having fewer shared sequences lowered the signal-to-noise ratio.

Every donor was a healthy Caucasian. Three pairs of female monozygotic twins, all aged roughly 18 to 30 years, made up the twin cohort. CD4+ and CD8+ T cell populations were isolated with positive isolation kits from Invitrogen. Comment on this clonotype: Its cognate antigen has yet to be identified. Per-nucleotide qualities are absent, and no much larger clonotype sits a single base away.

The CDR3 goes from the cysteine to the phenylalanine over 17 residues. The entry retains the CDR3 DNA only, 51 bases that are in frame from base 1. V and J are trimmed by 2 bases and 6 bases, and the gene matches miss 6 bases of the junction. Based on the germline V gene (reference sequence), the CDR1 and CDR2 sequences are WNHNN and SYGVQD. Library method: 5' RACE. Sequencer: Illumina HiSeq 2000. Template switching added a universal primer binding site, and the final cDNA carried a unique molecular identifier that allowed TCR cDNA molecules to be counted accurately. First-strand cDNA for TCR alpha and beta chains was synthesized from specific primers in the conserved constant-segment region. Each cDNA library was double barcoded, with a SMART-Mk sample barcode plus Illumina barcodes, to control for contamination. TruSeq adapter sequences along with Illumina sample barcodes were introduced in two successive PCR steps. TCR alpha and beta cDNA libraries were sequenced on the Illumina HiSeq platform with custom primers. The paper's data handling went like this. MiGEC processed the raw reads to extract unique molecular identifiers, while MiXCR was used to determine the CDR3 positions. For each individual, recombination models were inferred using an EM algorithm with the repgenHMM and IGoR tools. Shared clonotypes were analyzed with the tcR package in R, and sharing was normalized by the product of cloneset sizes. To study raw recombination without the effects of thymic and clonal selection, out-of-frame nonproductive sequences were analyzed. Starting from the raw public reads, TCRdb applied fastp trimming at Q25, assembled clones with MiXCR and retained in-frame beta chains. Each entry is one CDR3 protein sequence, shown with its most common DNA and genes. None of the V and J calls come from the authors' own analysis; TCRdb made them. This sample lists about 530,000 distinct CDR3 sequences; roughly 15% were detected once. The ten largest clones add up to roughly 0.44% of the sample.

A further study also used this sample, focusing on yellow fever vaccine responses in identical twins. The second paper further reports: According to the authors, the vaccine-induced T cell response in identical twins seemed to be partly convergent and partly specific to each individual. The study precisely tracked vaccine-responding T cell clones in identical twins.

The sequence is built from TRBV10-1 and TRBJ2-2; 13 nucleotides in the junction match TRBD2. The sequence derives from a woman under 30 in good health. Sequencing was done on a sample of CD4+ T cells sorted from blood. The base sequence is TGCGCCAGCAGTGAGGGGGGACTAGCGGGAACGGCCGGGGAGCTGTTTTTT. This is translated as CASSEGGLAGTAGELFF.